A single T cell receptor (beta chain) is shown here with its context. Seattle-derived patients entered the study during active infection and were followed longitudinally. Original handling: By means of reference gene primer amplification, nucleated cell counts were estimated. Measured with immunoSEQ multiplex PCR; TCRdb has only the in-frame clones, and not every one. The V and J calls and clone size are taken from that table; D and trimming were inferred from the DNA. The sample contains around 400,000 clones, about 89% of which appear only once. The source of the sample is a study of blood T cell repertoires in COVID-19. Study-wide background: The study drew acute and convalescent COVID-19 samples from the United States, Italy and Spain.

Material for sequencing was peripheral blood. This TCR was recovered from an older woman with COVID-19, enrolled during active disease.

CDR3 coding DNA: TGTGCCAGCAGCCAAGGGACAGCTAATTCACCCCTCCACTTT. It codes for CASSQGTANSPLHF. The chain combines TRBV14 with TRBJ1-6; D may be TRBD1 (6 bases). Germline CDR1 reads SGHDN; CDR2 reads FVKESK. V was shortened by 1 base and J by 6 bases, with 7 bases between the two germline ends. The CDR3 totals 14 residues.